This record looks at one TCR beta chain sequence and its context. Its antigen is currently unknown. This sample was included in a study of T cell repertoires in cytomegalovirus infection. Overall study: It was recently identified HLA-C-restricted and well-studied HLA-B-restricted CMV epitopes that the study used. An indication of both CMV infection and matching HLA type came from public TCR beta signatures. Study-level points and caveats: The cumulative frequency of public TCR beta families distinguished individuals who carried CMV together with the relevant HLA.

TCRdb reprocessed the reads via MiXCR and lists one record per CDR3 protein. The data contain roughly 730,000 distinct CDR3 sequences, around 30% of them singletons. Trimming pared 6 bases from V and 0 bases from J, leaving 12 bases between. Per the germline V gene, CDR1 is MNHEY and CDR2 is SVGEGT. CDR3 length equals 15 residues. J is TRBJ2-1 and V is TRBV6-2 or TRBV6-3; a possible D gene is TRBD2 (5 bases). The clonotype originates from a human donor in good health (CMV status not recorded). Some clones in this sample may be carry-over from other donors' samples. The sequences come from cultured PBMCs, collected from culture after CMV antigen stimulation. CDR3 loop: CASSRRDTSYNEQFF. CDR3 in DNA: TGTGCCAGCAGCCGCCGGGATACCTCCTACAATGAGCAGTTCTTC.